The clone carrying this TCR beta chain appeared many times. Antigen unknown. The sample is drawn from a study of T cells after yellow fever vaccination. Study conclusions and caveats: Subsequent to the booster, the majority of primary-vaccination clones reappeared (about 97% CD4, 88% CD8).

Using its own MiXCR run on the 5' RACE reads, TCRdb lists one record per CDR3 protein. The data show over 130,000 distinct CDR3 sequences, roughly 8% seen once. The V gene's germline CDR1 is MNHEY and CDR2 SMNVEV (reference sequence). V lost 6 bases and J lost 4, with 16 bases in between. The CDR3 has 14 residues. The chain has TRBV27 and TRBJ2-7; D perhaps matches TRBD2 (5 bases). Sample: CD4+ T cells sorted from PBMCs, taken 5 days after the yellow fever booster vaccination. The source of this sequence is a man aged 25-45 years who received the YFV17D yellow fever vaccine. The CDR3, as DNA: TGTGCCAGCAGCCCTCTAGCTATGGATTACGAGCAGTACTTC. Its protein is CASSPLAMDYEQYF.